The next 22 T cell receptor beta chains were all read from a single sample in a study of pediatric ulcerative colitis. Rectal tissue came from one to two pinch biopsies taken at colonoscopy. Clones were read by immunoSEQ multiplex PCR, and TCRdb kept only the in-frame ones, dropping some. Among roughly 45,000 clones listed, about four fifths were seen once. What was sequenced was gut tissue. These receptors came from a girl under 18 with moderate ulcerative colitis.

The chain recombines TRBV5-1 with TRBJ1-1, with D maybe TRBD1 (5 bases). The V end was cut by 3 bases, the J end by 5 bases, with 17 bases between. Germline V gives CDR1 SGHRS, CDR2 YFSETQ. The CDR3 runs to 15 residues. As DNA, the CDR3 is TGCGCCAGCAGCTGGGAAGGACGGGGGAGGACTGAAGCTTTCTTT. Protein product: CASSWEGRGRTEAFF.

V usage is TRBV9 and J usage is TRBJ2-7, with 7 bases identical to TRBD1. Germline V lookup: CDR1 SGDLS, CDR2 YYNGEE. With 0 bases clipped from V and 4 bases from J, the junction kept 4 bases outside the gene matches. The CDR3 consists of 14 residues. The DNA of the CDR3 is TGTGCCAGCAGCGTAGTCCCAGGGGGATACGAGCAGTACTTC. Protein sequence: CASSVVPGGYEQYF.

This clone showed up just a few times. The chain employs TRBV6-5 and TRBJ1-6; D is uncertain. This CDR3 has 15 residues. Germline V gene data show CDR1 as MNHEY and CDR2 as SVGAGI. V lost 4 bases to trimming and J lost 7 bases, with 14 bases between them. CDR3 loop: CASSSPREPNSPLHF. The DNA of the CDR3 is TGTGCCAGCAGTTCCCCCCGGGAGCCGAATTCACCCCTCCACTTT.

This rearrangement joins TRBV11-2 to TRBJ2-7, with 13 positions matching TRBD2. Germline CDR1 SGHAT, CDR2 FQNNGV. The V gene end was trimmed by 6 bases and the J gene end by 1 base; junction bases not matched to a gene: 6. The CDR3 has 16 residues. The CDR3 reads CASSGLAGVGSYEQYF. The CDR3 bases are TGTGCCAGCAGTGGACTAGCGGGAGTTGGGTCCTACGAGCAGTACTTC.

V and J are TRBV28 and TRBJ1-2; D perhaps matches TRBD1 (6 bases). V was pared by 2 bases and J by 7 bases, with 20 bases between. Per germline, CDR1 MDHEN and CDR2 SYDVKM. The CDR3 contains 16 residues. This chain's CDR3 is CASSLRRVGALRGYTF. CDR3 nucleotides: TGTGCCAGCAGTTTACGCAGGGTGGGGGCCTTACGTGGCTACACCTTC.

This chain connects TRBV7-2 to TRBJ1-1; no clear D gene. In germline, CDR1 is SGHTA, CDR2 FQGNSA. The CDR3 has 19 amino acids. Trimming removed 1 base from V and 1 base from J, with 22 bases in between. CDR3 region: CASSLGLTSIEERNTEAFF. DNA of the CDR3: TGTGCCAGCAGCTTAGGCCTTACCTCGATTGAAGAGAGGAACACTGAAGCTTTCTTT. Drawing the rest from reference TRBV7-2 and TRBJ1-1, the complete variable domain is GAGVSQSPSNKVTEKGKDVELRCDPISGHTALYWYRQSLGQGLEFLIYFQGNSAPDKSGLPSDRFSAERTGGSVSTLTIQRTQQEDSAVYLCASSLGLTSIEERNTEAFFGQGTRLTVV.

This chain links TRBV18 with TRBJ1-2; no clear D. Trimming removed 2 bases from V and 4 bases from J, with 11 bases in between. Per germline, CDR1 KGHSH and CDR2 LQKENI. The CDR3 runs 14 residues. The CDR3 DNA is TGTGCCAGCTCACCAGACGGCGATAGCTATGGCTACACCTTC. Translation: CASSPDGDSYGYTF.

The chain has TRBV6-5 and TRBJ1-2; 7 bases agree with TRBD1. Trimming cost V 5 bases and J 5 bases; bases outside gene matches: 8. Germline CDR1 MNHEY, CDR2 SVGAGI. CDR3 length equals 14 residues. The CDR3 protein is CASSLKGQLYGYTF. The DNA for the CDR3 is TGTGCCAGCAGTCTAAAGGGACAGTTATATGGCTACACCTTC.

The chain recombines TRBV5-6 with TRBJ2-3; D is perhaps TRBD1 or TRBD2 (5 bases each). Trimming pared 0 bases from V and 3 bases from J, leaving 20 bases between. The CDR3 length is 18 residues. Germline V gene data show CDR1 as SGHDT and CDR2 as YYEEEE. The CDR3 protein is CASSLAQTGTGATDTQYF. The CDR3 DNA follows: TGTGCCAGCAGCTTGGCTCAGACCGGGACCGGAGCGACAGATACGCAGTATTTT.

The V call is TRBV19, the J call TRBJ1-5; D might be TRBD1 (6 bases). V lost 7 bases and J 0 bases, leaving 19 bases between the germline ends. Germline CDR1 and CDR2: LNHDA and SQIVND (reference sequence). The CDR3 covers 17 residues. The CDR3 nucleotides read TGTGCCAGTACCAACGAGGCAGGGGAAAATAGCAATCAGCCCCAGCATTTT. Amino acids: CASTNEAGENSNQPQHF.

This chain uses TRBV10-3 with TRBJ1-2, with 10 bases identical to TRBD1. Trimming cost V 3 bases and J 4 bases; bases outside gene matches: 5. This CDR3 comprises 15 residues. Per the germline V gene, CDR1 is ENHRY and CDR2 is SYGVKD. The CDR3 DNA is TGTGCCATCAGTGACCCGGACAGGGGGGGCTATGGCTACACCTTC. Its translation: CAISDPDRGGYGYTF.

CDR3 bases: TGTGCCAGCAGCTTAGAAGGAATCTATGGCTACACCTTC. This translates into CASSLEGIYGYTF. The chain combines TRBV7-2 with TRBJ1-2; unclear D gene. The CDR3 has 13 amino acids. Trimming took 1 base from V and 4 from J, leaving 7 bases between them. Per the germline V gene, CDR1 is SGHTA and CDR2 is FQGNSA. Drawing the rest from reference TRBV7-2 and TRBJ1-2, the complete variable domain is GAGVSQSPSNKVTEKGKDVELRCDPISGHTALYWYRQSLGQGLEFLIYFQGNSAPDKSGLPSDRFSAERTGGSVSTLTIQRTQQEDSAVYLCASSLEGIYGYTFGSGTRLTVV.

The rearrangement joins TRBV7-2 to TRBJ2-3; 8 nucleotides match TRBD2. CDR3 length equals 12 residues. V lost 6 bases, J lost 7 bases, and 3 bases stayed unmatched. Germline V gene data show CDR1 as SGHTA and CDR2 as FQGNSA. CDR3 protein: CASSPGGYTQYF. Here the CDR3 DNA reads TGTGCCAGCAGTCCGGGAGGGTATACGCAGTATTTT.

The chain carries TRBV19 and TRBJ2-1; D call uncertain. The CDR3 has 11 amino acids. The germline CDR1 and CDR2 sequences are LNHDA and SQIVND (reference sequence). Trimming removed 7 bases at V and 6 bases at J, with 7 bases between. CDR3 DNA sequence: TGTGCCAGTAAAGGTAGCAATGAGCAGTTCTTC. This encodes CASKGSNEQFF.

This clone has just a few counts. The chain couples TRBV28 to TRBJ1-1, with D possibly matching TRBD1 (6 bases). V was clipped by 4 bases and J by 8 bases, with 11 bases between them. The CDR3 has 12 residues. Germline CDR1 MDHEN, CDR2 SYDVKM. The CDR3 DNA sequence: TGTGCCAGCAGTTCACAGGGTTTGGAAGCTTTCTTT. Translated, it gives CASSSQGLEAFF.

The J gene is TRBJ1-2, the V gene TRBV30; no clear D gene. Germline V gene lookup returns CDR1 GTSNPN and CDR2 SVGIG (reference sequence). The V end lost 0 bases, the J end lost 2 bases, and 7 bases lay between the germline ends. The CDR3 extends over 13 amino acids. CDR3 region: CAWSVNRNYGYTF. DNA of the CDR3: TGTGCCTGGAGTGTGAACAGAAACTATGGCTACACCTTC.

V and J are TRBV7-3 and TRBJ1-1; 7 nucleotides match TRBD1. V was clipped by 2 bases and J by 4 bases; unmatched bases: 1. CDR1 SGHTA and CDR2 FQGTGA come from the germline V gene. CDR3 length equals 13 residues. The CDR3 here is CASSLQGGTEAFF. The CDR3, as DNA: TGTGCCAGCAGCTTACAGGGGGGCACTGAAGCTTTCTTT.

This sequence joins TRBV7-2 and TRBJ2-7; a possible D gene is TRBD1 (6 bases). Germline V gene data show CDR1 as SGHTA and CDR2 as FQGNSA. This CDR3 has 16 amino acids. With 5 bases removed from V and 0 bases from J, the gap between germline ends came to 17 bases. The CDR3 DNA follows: TGTGCCAGCAGCGAATCAGGGGACCCCAGCTCCTACGAGCAGTACTTC. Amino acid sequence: CASSESGDPSSYEQYF. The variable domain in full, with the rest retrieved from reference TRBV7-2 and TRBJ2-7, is GAGVSQSPSNKVTEKGKDVELRCDPISGHTALYWYRQSLGQGLEFLIYFQGNSAPDKSGLPSDRFSAERTGGSVSTLTIQRTQQEDSAVYLCASSESGDPSSYEQYFGPGTRLTVT.

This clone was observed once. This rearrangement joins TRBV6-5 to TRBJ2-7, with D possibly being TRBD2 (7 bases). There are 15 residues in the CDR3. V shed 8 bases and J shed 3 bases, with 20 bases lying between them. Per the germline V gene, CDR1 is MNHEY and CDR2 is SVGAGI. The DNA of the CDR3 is TGTGCCAGCCAACGAAGTCGGGGGGCGGGCTACGAGCAGTACTTC. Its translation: CASQRSRGAGYEQYF.

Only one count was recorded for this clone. Here the CDR3 DNA reads TGTGCCACCAGCGCACGCGGGACAGGGGGCGAGCAGTACTTC. This encodes CATSARGTGGEQYF. The V and J genes are TRBV15 and TRBJ2-7, with 11 bases fitting TRBD1. The CDR3 sequence is 14 residues long. With V trimmed by 5 bases and J by 6 bases, 6 bases remained unmatched. The V gene's germline CDR1 is LNHNV and CDR2 YYDKDF (reference sequence). Drawing the rest from reference TRBV15 and TRBJ2-7, the complete variable domain is DAMVIQNPRYQVTQFGKPVTLSCSQTLNHNVMYWYQQKSSQAPKLLFHYYDKDFNNEADTPDNFQSRRPNTSFCFLDIRSPGLGDTAMYLCATSARGTGGEQYFGPGTRLTVT.

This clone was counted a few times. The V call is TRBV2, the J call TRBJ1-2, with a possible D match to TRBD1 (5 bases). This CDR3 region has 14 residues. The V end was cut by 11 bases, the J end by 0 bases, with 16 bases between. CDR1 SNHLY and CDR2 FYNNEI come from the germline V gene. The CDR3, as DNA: TGTGCCGGAGGATCGACAGCTGCTAACTATGGCTACACCTTC. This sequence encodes CAGGSTAANYGYTF.

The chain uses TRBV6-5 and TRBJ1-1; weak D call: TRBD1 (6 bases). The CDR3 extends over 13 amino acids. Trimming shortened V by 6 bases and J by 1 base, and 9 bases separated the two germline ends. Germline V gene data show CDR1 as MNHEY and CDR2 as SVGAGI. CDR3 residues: CASRGQTNTEAFF. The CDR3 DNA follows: TGTGCCAGCAGAGGACAGACGAACACTGAAGCTTTCTTT.